The clone carrying this T cell receptor beta chain was seen repeatedly, ten times or more. Its antigen remains unknown. CDR3 length equals 16 residues. The J segment lost 3 bases and the V segment lost 1 base, leaving 3 bases of the junction unmatched. Germline loops: CDR1 SGHRS, CDR2 YFSETQ. This entry is derived from a study of identical twins. General study points: The analysis was cross-sectional rather than longitudinal within donors. Among monozygotic twins, out-of-frame TCR alpha sharing exceeded what models predicted.

A universal primer site arose from template switching, and cDNA bore unique molecular identifiers. From the 5' RACE reads, TCRdb called clonotypes with MiXCR, one entry per CDR3 protein. Of more than 400,000 distinct CDR3 sequences listed, around 15% were seen once; the top ten hold about 0.47%. Healthy Caucasians supplied all donations. This sample also appeared in a second study, on yellow fever vaccine responses in identical twins.

What was sequenced was CD4+ T cells sorted from blood. The chain carries TRBV5-1 and TRBJ2-1; the match to TRBD2 covers 11 bases. This TCR was sampled from a young woman in good health. CDR3 residues: CASSLPGTSGYNEQFF. CDR3 in DNA: TGCGCCAGCAGCTTGCCGGGGACTAGCGGCTACAATGAGCAGTTCTTC.